The TCR beta chain described here comes from a study of read filtering for tumor transcriptome and immune sequencing. For the study at large: Fewer than 10 patients were R-ISS I, approximately 15 were R-ISS II, over 5 were R-ISS III.

General study points: IR-seq and RNA-seq agreed better without single-read clonotypes.

This library used roughly 0.4 ug RNA and molecular barcoded adaptors spanning alpha/delta and beta/gamma chains. TCRdb ran MiXCR on the reads and lists one entry per CDR3 protein. The table records approximately 40,000 distinct CDR3 sequences, roughly 15% of them present only once. CDR3 length: 14 amino acids. V dropped 1 base and J dropped 3 bases, with 9 bases sitting between them. Every patient had bone marrow sampled while the disease was active. This clonotype was seen repeatedly, ten times or more. What it recognizes is unknown. The chain has TRBV12-3 or TRBV12-4 and TRBJ2-5; either TRBD1 or TRBD2 may fit D (5 bases each). The sequence was collected from a donor at least 40 years old with multiple myeloma. Sequenced input: a population of CD138-negative cells sorted from bone marrow. The CDR3 protein is CASSLVGRKETQYF. The CDR3 nucleotides are TGTGCCAGCAGTTTAGTGGGACGGAAAGAGACCCAGTACTTC.